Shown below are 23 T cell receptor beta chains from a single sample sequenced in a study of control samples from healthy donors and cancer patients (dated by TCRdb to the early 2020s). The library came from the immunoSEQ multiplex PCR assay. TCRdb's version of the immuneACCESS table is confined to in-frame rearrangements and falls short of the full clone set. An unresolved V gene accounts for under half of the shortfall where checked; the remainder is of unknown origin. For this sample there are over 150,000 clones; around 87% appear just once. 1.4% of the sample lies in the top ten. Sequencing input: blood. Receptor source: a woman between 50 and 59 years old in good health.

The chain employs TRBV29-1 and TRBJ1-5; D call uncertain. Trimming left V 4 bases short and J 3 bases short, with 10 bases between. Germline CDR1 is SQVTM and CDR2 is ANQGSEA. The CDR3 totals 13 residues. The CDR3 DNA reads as TGCAGCGTTGGCGGGCAGCCCAATCAGCCCCAGCATTTT. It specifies CSVGGQPNQPQHF.

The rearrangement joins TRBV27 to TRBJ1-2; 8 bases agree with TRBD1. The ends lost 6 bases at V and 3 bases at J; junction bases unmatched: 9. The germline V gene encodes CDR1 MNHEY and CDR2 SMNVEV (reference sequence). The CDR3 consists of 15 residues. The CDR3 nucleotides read TGTGCCAGCAGCGCAGGGGGCGCGGTCCACTATGGCTACACCTTC. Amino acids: CASSAGGAVHYGYTF.

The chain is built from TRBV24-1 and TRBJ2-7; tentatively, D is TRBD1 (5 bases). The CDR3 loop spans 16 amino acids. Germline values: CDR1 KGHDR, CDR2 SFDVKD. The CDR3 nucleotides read TGTGTTGTGGCAGGGCCTATCCCCTTCCTCTCCTACGAGCAGTACTTC. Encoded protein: CVVAGPIPFLSYEQYF.

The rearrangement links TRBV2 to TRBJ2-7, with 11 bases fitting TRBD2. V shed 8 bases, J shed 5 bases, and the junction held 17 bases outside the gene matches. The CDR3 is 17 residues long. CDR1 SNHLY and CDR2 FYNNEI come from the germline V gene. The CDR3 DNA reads TGTGCCAGCGGGAGGACTAGCGGGTTGTTGGACCCCCACGAGCAGTACTTC. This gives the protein CASGRTSGLLDPHEQYF.

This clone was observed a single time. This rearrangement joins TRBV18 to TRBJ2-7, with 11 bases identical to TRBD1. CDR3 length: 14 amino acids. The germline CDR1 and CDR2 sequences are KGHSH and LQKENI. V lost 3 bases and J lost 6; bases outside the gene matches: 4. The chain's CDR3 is CASSPGTGGGEQYF. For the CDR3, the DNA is TGTGCCAGCTCACCCGGGACAGGGGGAGGCGAGCAGTACTTC.

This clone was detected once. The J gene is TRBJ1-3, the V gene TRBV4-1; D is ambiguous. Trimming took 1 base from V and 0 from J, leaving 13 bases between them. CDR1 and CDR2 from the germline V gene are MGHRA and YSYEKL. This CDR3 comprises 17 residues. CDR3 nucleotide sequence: TGCGCCAGCAGCCAAGGGGAACACCAACTCTCTGGAAACACCATATATTTT. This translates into CASSQGEHQLSGNTIYF.

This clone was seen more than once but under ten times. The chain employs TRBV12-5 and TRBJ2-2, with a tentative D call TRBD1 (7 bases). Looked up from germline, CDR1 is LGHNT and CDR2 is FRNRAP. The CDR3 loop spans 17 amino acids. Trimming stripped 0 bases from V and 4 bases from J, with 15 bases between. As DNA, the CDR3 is TGTGCTAGTGGTTTGGTTGCCCCAGGGGGAGGCACCGGGGAGCTGTTTTTT. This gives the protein CASGLVAPGGGTGELFF.

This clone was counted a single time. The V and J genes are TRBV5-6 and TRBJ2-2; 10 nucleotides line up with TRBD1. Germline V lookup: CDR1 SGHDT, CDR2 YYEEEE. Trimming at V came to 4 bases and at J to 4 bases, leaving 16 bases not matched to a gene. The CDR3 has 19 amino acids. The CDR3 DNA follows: TGTGCCAGCAGCCACCCTCTGCAGACAGGGGGCGAGGTCACCGGGGAGCTGTTTTTT. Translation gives CASSHPLQTGGEVTGELFF.

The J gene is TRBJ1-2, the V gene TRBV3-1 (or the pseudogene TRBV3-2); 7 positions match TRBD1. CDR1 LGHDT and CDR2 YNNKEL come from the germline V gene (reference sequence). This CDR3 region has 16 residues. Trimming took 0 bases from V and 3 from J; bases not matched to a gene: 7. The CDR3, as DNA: TGTGCCAGCAGCCAAGAAAGTAGGGGGCCCTACTATGGCTACACCTTC. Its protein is CASSQESRGPYYGYTF.

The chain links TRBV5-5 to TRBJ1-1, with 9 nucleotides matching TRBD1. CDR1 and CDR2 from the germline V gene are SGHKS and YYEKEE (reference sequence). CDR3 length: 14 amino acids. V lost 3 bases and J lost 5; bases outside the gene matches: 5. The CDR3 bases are TGTGCCAGCAGCTCGACAGGGGGGGGTACTGAAGCTTTCTTT. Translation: CASSSTGGGTEAFF. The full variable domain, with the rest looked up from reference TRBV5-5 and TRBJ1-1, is DAGVTQSPTHLIKTRGQQVTLRCSPISGHKSVSWYQQVLGQGPQFIFQYYEKEERGRGNFPDRFSARQFPNYSSELNVNALLLGDSALYLCASSSTGGGTEAFFGQGTRLTVV.

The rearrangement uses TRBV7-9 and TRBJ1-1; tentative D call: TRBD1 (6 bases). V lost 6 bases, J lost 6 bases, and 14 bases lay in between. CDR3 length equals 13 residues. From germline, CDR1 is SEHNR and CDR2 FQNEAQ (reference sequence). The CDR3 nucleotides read TGTGCCAGCAGGGCCCAAGGGGGAGCTGAAGCTTTCTTT. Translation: CASRAQGGAEAFF. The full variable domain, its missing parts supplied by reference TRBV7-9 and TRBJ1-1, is DTGVSQNPRHKITKRGQNVTFRCDPISEHNRLYWYRQTLGQGPEFLTYFQNEAQLEKSRLLSDRFSAERPKGSFSTLEIQRTEQGDSAMYLCASRAQGGAEAFFGQGTRLTVV.

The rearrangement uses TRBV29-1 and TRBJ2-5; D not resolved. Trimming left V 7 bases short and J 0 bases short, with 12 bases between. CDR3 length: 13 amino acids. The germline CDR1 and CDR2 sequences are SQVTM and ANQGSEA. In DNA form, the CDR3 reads TGCAGCGCCACGACATTGTACCAAGAGACCCAGTACTTC. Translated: CSATTLYQETQYF.

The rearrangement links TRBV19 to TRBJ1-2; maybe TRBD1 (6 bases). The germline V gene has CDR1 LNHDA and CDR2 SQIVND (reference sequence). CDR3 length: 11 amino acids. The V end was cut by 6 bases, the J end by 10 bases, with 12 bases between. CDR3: CASRRNRVYTF. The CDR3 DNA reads TGTGCCAGTAGGCGGAACAGGGTCTACACCTTC.

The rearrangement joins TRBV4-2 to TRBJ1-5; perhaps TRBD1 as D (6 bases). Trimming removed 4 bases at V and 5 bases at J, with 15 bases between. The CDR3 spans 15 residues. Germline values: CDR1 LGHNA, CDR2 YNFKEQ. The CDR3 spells CASSPRRGGDQPQHF. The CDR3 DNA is TGTGCCAGCAGCCCTAGACGGGGGGGCGATCAGCCCCAGCATTTT.

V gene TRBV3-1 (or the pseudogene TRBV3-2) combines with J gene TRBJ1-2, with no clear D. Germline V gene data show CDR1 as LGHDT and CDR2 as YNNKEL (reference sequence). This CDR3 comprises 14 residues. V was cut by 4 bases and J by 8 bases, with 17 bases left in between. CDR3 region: CASSPTTEAWGYTF. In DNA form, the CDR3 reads TGTGCCAGCAGCCCAACGACGGAGGCTTGGGGCTACACCTTC.

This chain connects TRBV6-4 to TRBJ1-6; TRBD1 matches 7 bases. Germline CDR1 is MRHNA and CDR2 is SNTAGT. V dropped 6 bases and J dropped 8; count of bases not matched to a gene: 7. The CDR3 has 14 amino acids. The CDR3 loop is CASRGDSLYSPLHF. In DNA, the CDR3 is TGTGCCAGCAGAGGGGACAGCCTTTATTCACCCCTCCACTTT.

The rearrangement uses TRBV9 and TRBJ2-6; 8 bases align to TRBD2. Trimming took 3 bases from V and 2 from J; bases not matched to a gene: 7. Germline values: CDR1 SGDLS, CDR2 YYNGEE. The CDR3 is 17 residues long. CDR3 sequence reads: CASSAPGGGTGANVLTF. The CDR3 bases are TGTGCCAGCAGCGCCCCCGGGGGGGGCACTGGGGCCAACGTCCTGACTTTC.

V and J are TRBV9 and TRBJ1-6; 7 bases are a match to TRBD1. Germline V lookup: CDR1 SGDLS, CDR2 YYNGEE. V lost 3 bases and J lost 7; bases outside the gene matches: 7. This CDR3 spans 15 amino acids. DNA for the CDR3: TGTGCCAGCAGCGCAACCGGGACAGACAATTCACCCCTCCACTTT. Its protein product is CASSATGTDNSPLHF.

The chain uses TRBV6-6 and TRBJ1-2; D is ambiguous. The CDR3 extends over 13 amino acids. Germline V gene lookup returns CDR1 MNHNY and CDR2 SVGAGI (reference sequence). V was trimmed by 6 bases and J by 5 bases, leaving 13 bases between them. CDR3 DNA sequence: TGTGCCAGCAGAGTTCCCAGTAGTTATGGCTACACCTTC. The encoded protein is CASRVPSSYGYTF.

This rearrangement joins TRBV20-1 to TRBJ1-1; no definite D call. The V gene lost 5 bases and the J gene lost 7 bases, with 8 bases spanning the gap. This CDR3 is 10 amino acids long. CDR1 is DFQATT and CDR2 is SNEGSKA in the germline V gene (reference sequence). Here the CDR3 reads CSAQGNEAFF. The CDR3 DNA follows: TGCAGTGCTCAAGGGAATGAAGCTTTCTTT.

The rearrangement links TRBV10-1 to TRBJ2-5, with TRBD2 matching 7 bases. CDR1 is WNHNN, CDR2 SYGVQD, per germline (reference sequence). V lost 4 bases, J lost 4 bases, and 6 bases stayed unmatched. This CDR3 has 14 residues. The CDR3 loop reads CASSAPWGGETQYF. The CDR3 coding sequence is TGCGCCAGCAGTGCCCCTTGGGGGGGAGAGACCCAGTACTTC.

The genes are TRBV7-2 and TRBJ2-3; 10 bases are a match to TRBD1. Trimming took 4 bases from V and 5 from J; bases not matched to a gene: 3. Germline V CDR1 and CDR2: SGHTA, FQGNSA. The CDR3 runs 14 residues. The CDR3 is CASSSRDRGDTQYF. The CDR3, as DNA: TGTGCCAGCAGCTCTCGGGACAGGGGAGATACGCAGTATTTT.

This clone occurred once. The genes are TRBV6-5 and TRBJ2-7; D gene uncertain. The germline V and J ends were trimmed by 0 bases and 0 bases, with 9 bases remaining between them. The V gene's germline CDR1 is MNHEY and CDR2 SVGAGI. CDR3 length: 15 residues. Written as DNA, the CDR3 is TGTGCCAGCAGTTACTCAGGCCCAACCTCCTACGAGCAGTACTTC. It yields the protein CASSYSGPTSYEQYF.